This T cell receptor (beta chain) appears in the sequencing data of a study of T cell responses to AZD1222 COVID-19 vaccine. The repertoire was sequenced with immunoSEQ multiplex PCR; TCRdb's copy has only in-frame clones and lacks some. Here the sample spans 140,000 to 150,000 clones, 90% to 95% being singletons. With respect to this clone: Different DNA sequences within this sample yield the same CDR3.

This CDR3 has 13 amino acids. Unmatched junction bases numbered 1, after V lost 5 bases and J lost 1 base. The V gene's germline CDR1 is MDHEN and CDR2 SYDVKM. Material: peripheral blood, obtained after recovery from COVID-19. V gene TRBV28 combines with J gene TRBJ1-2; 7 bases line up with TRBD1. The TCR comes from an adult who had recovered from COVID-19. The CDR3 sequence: CASSPGGNYGYTF. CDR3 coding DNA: TGTGCCAGCAGTCCAGGGGGTAACTATGGCTACACCTTC.